Each of the 13 T cell receptor beta chains below was sequenced from the same sample in a study of blood T cell repertoires in COVID-19. Sequencing was performed with immunoSEQ multiplex PCR; in TCRdb, only in-frame clones are kept and a portion is missing. Seen here are 20,000 or so clones, 75% to 90% observed once, and the top ten hold over 15%. Sequencing input: peripheral blood. These receptors all come from a human donor with acute or convalescent COVID-19. The donor label of this sample is uncertain.

The chain has TRBV19 and TRBJ2-7, with TRBD1 as a possible D gene (6 bases). The CDR3 is 17 amino acids. The germline CDR1 and CDR2 sequences are LNHDA and SQIVND (reference sequence). The germline V and J ends were trimmed by 3 bases and 2 bases, with 20 bases remaining between them. This chain's CDR3 is CASSIRADRSAAYEQYF. The CDR3 coding sequence is TGTGCCAGTAGTATTCGGGCTGACAGGAGTGCGGCCTACGAGCAGTACTTC.

The chain is built from TRBV15 and TRBJ2-1; 16 nucleotides align to TRBD2. The CDR3 runs 16 residues. Per germline, CDR1 LNHNV and CDR2 YYDKDF (reference sequence). Trimming at V came to 4 bases and at J to 4 bases, leaving 1 base not matched to a gene. The CDR3 sequence: CATSTGLAGGYNEQFF. The CDR3 nucleotides read TGTGCCACCAGCACGGGACTAGCGGGAGGGTACAATGAGCAGTTCTTC.

The chain carries TRBV30 and TRBJ2-1; possible D gene TRBD2, 5 bases. The germline CDR1 and CDR2 sequences are GTSNPN and SVGIG (reference sequence). The CDR3 consists of 13 residues. Trimming shortened V by 2 bases and J by 7 bases, and 12 bases separated the two germline ends. CDR3 sequence (DNA): TGTGCCTGGAGTCGGAGTAGCGCTAATGAGCAGTTCTTC. This translates into CAWSRSSANEQFF.

The CDR3 sequence is CASSQDGTALIAKNIQYF. DNA for the CDR3: TGTGCCAGCAGCCAAGATGGGACAGCCCTCATAGCCAAAAACATTCAGTACTTC. The V and J genes are TRBV3-1 (or the pseudogene TRBV3-2) and TRBJ2-4; 7 bases agree with TRBD1. Germline CDR1 is LGHDT and CDR2 is YNNKEL (reference sequence). V lost 0 bases to trimming and J lost 0 bases; unmatched junction nucleotides: 8. There are 18 residues in the CDR3.

The chain has TRBV18 and TRBJ1-5; no clear D. CDR1 and CDR2 from the germline V gene are KGHSH and LQKENI. The CDR3 sequence is 14 residues long. Trimming shortened V by 5 bases and J by 2 bases, and 10 bases separated the two germline ends. The chain's CDR3 is CASSRSKGNQPQHF. CDR3 nucleotide sequence: TGTGCCAGCTCAAGGAGTAAGGGCAATCAGCCCCAGCATTTT.

This clone has more than one count but fewer than ten. The V call is TRBV18, the J call TRBJ1-4; D is unresolved. Germline CDR1 is KGHSH and CDR2 is LQKENI. This CDR3 contains 17 residues. The V gene lost 5 bases and the J gene lost 0 bases, with 16 bases spanning the gap. This CDR3 is CASSGPEGDPTNEKLFF. The CDR3 DNA follows: TGTGCCAGCTCAGGGCCGGAGGGAGATCCAACTAATGAAAAACTGTTTTTT.

V gene TRBV30 combines with J gene TRBJ2-2; D remains ambiguous. The germline CDR1 and CDR2 sequences are GTSNPN and SVGIG (reference sequence). The V end lost 1 base, the J end lost 0 bases, and 3 bases lay between the germline ends. The CDR3 contains 13 residues. CDR3 in DNA: TGTGCCTGGAGTGCCACGAACACCGGGGAGCTGTTTTTT. Its translation is CAWSATNTGELFF.

The chain recombines TRBV4-1 with TRBJ2-2; TRBD1 matches at 8 bases. Trimming removed 6 bases from V and 4 bases from J; junction bases left unmatched: 7. The CDR3 covers 15 residues. Germline-derived CDR1 and CDR2 are MGHRA and YSYEKL. The CDR3, as DNA: TGCGCCAGCAGACCGACAGGGGCCCTCACCGGGGAGCTGTTTTTT. Amino acids: CASRPTGALTGELFF.

The chain employs TRBV7-2 and TRBJ2-2, with 8 bases lining up with TRBD2. V was clipped by 4 bases and J by 11 bases; unmatched bases: 12. Germline V CDR1 and CDR2: SGHTA, FQGNSA. The CDR3 runs 15 residues. In DNA, the CDR3 is TGTGCCAGCAGCTCCTCGACTAGCGTGGGCGGAGAGCTGTTTTTT. Translated, it gives CASSSSTSVGGELFF.

The CDR3 reads CASSSPVTDTQYF. DNA for the CDR3: TGTGCCAGCTCATCTCCTGTCACAGATACGCAGTATTTT. The chain joins TRBV18 to TRBJ2-3; D is undetermined. In germline, CDR1 is KGHSH, CDR2 LQKENI. This CDR3 has 13 residues. V was cut by 5 bases and J by 2 bases, with 8 bases left in between.

The chain employs TRBV9 and TRBJ2-2; D unclear. V lost 4 bases to trimming and J lost 0 bases, with 7 bases between them. The CDR3 is 14 amino acids. In germline, CDR1 is SGDLS, CDR2 YYNGEE. CDR3 sequence reads: CASSPLPNTGELFF. The CDR3, as DNA: TGTGCCAGCAGCCCTCTTCCGAACACCGGGGAGCTGTTTTTT.

This clone was seen only a few times. V usage is TRBV7-8 and J usage is TRBJ1-1; 11 bases map to TRBD1. This CDR3 has 15 amino acids. J was trimmed by 4 bases and V by 0 bases; bases with no gene match: 1. The germline V gene has CDR1 SGHVS and CDR2 FQNEAQ. For the CDR3, the DNA is TGTGCCAGCAGCTTAGCGGGGACAGGGGGCACTGAAGCTTTCTTT. Translating it yields CASSLAGTGGTEAFF. The full variable domain, its missing parts supplied by reference TRBV7-8 and TRBJ1-1, is GAGVSQSPRYKVAKRGQDVALRCDPISGHVSLFWYQQALGQGPEFLTYFQNEAQLDKSGLPSDRFFAERPEGSVSTLKIQRTQQEDSAVYLCASSLAGTGGTEAFFGQGTRLTVV.

This clone was picked up one time. This chain uses TRBV4-3 with TRBJ2-3; TRBD2 aligns across 9 bases. V gave up 0 bases and J gave up 5 bases; unmatched junction bases: 3. Per the germline V gene, CDR1 is LGHNA and CDR2 is YSLEER. This CDR3 has 15 residues. CDR3 DNA sequence: TGCGCCAGCAGCCAAGACCTAGCGGGGATAGATACGCAGTATTTT. Residues: CASSQDLAGIDTQYF.